The present TCR beta chain was sequenced within a study of T cells in Graves' hyperthyroidism and ophthalmopathy. Study-level findings and limits: The model identified upcoming ophthalmopathy a median roughly 6 months ahead of onset.

The investigators amplified TCR beta CDR3 regions from RNA transcripts. RT-PCR in the first round (using the HTBI primer set) targeted the TCR CDR3. TCRdb redid the calling of the multiplex PCR reads with MiXCR, one entry per CDR3 protein. The sample has hundreds of thousands of distinct CDR3 sequences; 45% are singletons. This CDR3 region has 16 residues. V lost 2 bases, J lost 4 bases, and 21 bases lay in between. CDR1 is DFQATT and CDR2 is SNEGSKA in the germline V gene (reference sequence). At least ten counts were recorded for this clonotype. What it binds is not known. The receptor was isolated from an adult man with Graves' disease, either hyperthyroidism or ophthalmopathy (not recorded which). The sample was peripheral blood or thyroid tissue (not recorded which). The chain employs TRBV20-1 and TRBJ2-7, with unresolved D. This CDR3 is CSARSHSAFGGYEQYF. The CDR3 DNA is TGCAGTGCTAGATCTCACAGCGCATTTGGCGGTTACGAGCAGTACTTC.